The sequence of this TCR beta chain was determined in a study of blood T cell repertoires in COVID-19. Overall study: Material from acute and convalescent COVID-19 was sourced from the United States, Italy and Spain. T cells, B-cell-depleted T cells, or PBMCs supplied cDNA or gDNA.

After removal of 6 bases from V and 5 bases from J, the junction contained 9 bases not matched to a gene. Germline V lookup: CDR1 MDHEN, CDR2 SYDVKM. The CDR3 sequence is 15 residues long. Authors' analysis steps: For nucleated cells, counts were estimated from reference gene primer amplification. TCRdb's copy holds only in-frame clones and misses some; the assay was immunoSEQ multiplex PCR. For V, J and clone size, that table is used; D and trimming come from the DNA. The sample gives 95,000 to 150,000 clones, 65% to 90% of which show up once; about a tenth is in the top ten. V and J are TRBV28 and TRBJ1-4; 7 bases match TRBD1. Material for sequencing was peripheral blood. The sequence was collected from an older man with acute or convalescent COVID-19. The CDR3 loop reads CASRAPGTVNEKLFF. The CDR3 DNA sequence: TGTGCCAGCAGAGCACCCGGGACAGTCAATGAAAAACTGTTTTTT.